A selection of T cell receptor beta chains follows, all from one sample in a study of lymphopenia after photon versus proton radiotherapy. Using immunoSEQ multiplex PCR, the repertoire was profiled, and TCRdb retains in-frame clones only, with some absent. Of about 33,000 clones in the sample, 90% were seen once. The specimen was peripheral blood, collected from a patient treated with photon-based radiotherapy. Source of these receptors: a woman aged 50 to 60 with pancreatic cancer. Both conserved end residues are part of each CDR3. D genes are given only for firm matches. Clone size appears in some rows only: once, few, many, or a class for an expanded clone.

J gene: TRBJ1-1; V gene: TRBV15; D gene: TRBD1; clone size: -; CDR3 DNA: TGTGCCACCAGCAGCCGAAAGACAGGGGGCACTGAAGCTTTCTTT; CDR3 protein: CATSSRKTGGTEAFF
J gene: TRBJ2-1; V gene: TRBV27; D gene: TRBD2; clone size: -; CDR3 DNA: TGTGCCAGCAGTTTAAGGCTAGCGGGAGTCCTTTACAATGAGCAGTTCTTC; CDR3 protein: CASSLRLAGVLYNEQFF
J gene: TRBJ2-7; V gene: TRBV29-1; D gene: TRBD2; clone size: -; CDR3 DNA: TGCAGCGTCGGAGGACTAGCGGGAGTGGGTGCCTACGAGCAGTACTTC; CDR3 protein: CSVGGLAGVGAYEQYF
J gene: TRBJ2-1; V gene: TRBV10-3; D gene: -; clone size: -; CDR3 DNA: TGTGCCATCAGTGAGTCGAGGGCAGGGGTTGAGCAGTTCTTC; CDR3 protein: CAISESRAGVEQFF
J gene: TRBJ2-7; V gene: TRBV27; D gene: TRBD2; clone size: -; CDR3 DNA: TGTGCCAGCAGTTTTGGTCTAGCGGGAGTAGGGAACGAGCAGTACTTC; CDR3 protein: CASSFGLAGVGNEQYF
J gene: TRBJ2-7; V gene: TRBV29-1; D gene: TRBD2; clone size: -; CDR3 DNA: TGCAGCGTTGATGATCTAGCGGGAGGGCGGGAGCAGTACTTC; CDR3 protein: CSVDDLAGGREQYF
J gene: TRBJ1-2; V gene: TRBV7-6; D gene: TRBD1; clone size: -; CDR3 DNA: TGTGCCAGCAGCGTGGGACAGGGCTCCAACTATGGCTACACCTTC; CDR3 protein: CASSVGQGSNYGYTF
J gene: TRBJ2-7; V gene: TRBV5-1; D gene: -; clone size: -; CDR3 DNA: TGCGCCAGCAGCCAGGGGAGGGGGCCCGACGAGGGCGAGCAGTACTTC; CDR3 protein: CASSQGRGPDEGEQYF
J gene: TRBJ2-3; V gene: TRBV2; D gene: -; clone size: -; CDR3 DNA: TGTGCCAGCAGTCCGGGAGAGGGCCCAGATACGCAGTATTTT; CDR3 protein: CASSPGEGPDTQYF
J gene: TRBJ1-1; V gene: TRBV14; D gene: -; clone size: few; CDR3 DNA: TGTGCCAGCAGCCATCCGGGACTCAATTTCGGCACTGAAGCTTTCTTT; CDR3 protein: CASSHPGLNFGTEAFF
J gene: TRBJ2-7; V gene: TRBV30; D gene: -; clone size: -; CDR3 DNA: TGTGCCTGGAGTAGGGTCGGGAACGAGCAGTACTTC; CDR3 protein: CAWSRVGNEQYF
J gene: TRBJ2-7; V gene: TRBV6-5; D gene: TRBD2; clone size: -; CDR3 DNA: TGTGCCAGCAGTTACGAACCTAGCGGGACTTACGAGCAGTACTTC; CDR3 protein: CASSYEPSGTYEQYF
J gene: TRBJ2-7; V gene: TRBV19; D gene: -; clone size: -; CDR3 DNA: TGTGCCAGTAGTAAGGTAGGAGGGGGCTACGAGCAGTACTTC; CDR3 protein: CASSKVGGGYEQYF
J gene: TRBJ2-2; V gene: TRBV19; D gene: TRBD1; clone size: -; CDR3 DNA: TGTGCCAGTACCCCAGGGGACAGGGACACCGGGGAGCTGTTTTTT; CDR3 protein: CASTPGDRDTGELFF
J gene: TRBJ1-5; V gene: TRBV25-1; D gene: TRBD1; clone size: -; CDR3 DNA: TGTGCCAGCAGTAAGACAGGGGGCAATCAGCCCCAGCATTTT; CDR3 protein: CASSKTGGNQPQHF
J gene: TRBJ2-6; V gene: TRBV19; D gene: -; clone size: -; CDR3 DNA: TGTGCCAGTAGTATCCAGAACGGGGCCAACGTCCTGACTTTC; CDR3 protein: CASSIQNGANVLTF
J gene: TRBJ2-2; V gene: TRBV7-3; D gene: -; clone size: once; CDR3 DNA: TGTGCCAGCAGCCCTCAGGGAGGCCCGGGCGGGGAGCTGTTTTTT; CDR3 protein: CASSPQGGPGGELFF
J gene: TRBJ1-1; V gene: TRBV7-6; D gene: TRBD1; clone size: -; CDR3 DNA: TGTGCCAGCAGCTCCTATCCGGGACAGCCTGAAGCTTTCTTT; CDR3 protein: CASSSYPGQPEAFF
J gene: TRBJ2-6; V gene: TRBV19; D gene: TRBD1; clone size: -; CDR3 DNA: TGTGCCAGTAGTTGGGGGACAGGGGGGCCTGGGGCCAACGTCCTGACTTTC; CDR3 protein: CASSWGTGGPGANVLTF
J gene: TRBJ2-2; V gene: TRBV7-3; D gene: TRBD1; clone size: -; CDR3 DNA: TGTGCCAGCAGCCGACAGGGGGCTATCGCCGGGGAGCTGTTTTTT; CDR3 protein: CASSRQGAIAGELFF
J gene: TRBJ2-7; V gene: TRBV11-3; D gene: -; clone size: -; CDR3 DNA: TGTGCCAGCAGCTTAACCGGAGGCGAGCAGTACTTC; CDR3 protein: CASSLTGGEQYF
J gene: TRBJ2-7; V gene: TRBV28; D gene: -; clone size: -; CDR3 DNA: TGTGCCAGCAGTTTTCACCAGTTAGACCACGAGCAGTACTTC; CDR3 protein: CASSFHQLDHEQYF
J gene: TRBJ1-5; V gene: TRBV19; D gene: -; clone size: once; CDR3 DNA: TGTGCCAGTAGTCACAGGGCCCGGGGGGATCAGCCCCAGCATTTT; CDR3 protein: CASSHRARGDQPQHF
J gene: TRBJ1-4; V gene: TRBV5-4; D gene: TRBD1; clone size: -; CDR3 DNA: TGTGCCAGCAGCACCGGGACAGAAAATGAAAAACTGTTTTTT; CDR3 protein: CASSTGTENEKLFF
J gene: TRBJ2-5; V gene: TRBV7-3; D gene: -; clone size: -; CDR3 DNA: TGTGCCAGCAGCCCGACCGGGGCTGGGGGCGAGACCCAGTACTTC; CDR3 protein: CASSPTGAGGETQYF
J gene: TRBJ2-7; V gene: TRBV27; D gene: TRBD1; clone size: -; CDR3 DNA: TGTGCCAGCAGGATCCGGGACAGGGCACCCTTCGAGCAGTACTTC; CDR3 protein: CASRIRDRAPFEQYF